A single T cell receptor (beta chain) is shown here with its context. The data originate from a study of blood T cell repertoires in COVID-19. Some clones are missing from TCRdb's copy, which holds only in-frame ones; the method was immunoSEQ multiplex PCR. The sample has roughly 100,000 clones; nearly 90% are singletons. Germline trimming cut 6 bases from V and 5 bases from J; bases unmatched to any gene: 8. The CDR3 runs to 14 residues. CDR1 and CDR2 from the germline V gene are LNHDA and SQIVND (reference sequence). V and J are TRBV19 and TRBJ1-2, with TRBD1 identical over 8 bases. The sample was peripheral blood. This sequence originates from a man aged 45 to 65 in a cohort sampled during active COVID-19. The CDR3 loop is CASSQGQGWYGYTF. The CDR3 DNA reads TGTGCCAGTAGCCAAGGACAGGGCTGGTATGGCTACACCTTC.